The 17 T cell receptor beta chains given below trace back to one sample, sequenced in a study of cytomegalovirus exposure and HLA in healthy donors. Vbeta (60) and Jbeta (13) primers were used in the PCR. The table came from immunoSEQ multiplex PCR; TCRdb's copy has only in-frame clones and leaves some out. Of 95,000 to 150,000 clones in the sample, around 80% are singletons; the top ten hold 8% to 9%. Sequencing was performed on PBMCs. Receptors were obtained from a female donor in good health and CMV-seropositive.

This clone has just a few counts. This sequence joins TRBV5-4 and TRBJ1-2; D is ambiguous. CDR1 SGHNT and CDR2 YYREEE come from the germline V gene (reference sequence). The CDR3 length is 14 residues. V lost 1 base to trimming and J lost 3 bases, with 10 bases between them. CDR3 in DNA: TGTGCCAGCAGCTTGCCTGGGAGCTACTATGGCTACACCTTC. Protein: CASSLPGSYYGYTF.

The chain joins TRBV29-1 to TRBJ1-1; perhaps TRBD1 as D (5 bases). Trimming took 7 bases from V and 2 from J, leaving 14 bases between them. Germline CDR1 is SQVTM and CDR2 is ANQGSEA. The CDR3 totals 13 residues. DNA of the CDR3: TGCAGCGCTTTATCAGGGCACAACACTGAAGCTTTCTTT. Amino acid sequence: CSALSGHNTEAFF.

This chain connects TRBV9 to TRBJ2-7; TRBD1 matches 9 bases. The germline CDR1 and CDR2 sequences are SGDLS and YYNGEE. Trimming took 3 bases from V and 2 from J; bases not matched to a gene: 3. This CDR3 spans 14 amino acids. CDR3 sequence reads: CASSGGTGPYEQYF. CDR3 DNA: TGTGCCAGCAGCGGCGGGACAGGGCCCTACGAGCAGTACTTC.

V and J are TRBV18 and TRBJ2-3; 11 nucleotides agree with TRBD2. The J segment lost 6 bases and the V segment lost 3 bases, leaving 5 bases of the junction unmatched. Germline values: CDR1 KGHSH, CDR2 LQKENI. CDR3 length: 15 residues. CDR3 in DNA: TGTGCCAGCTCACCGCCGGGACTAGCGGCTGATACGCAGTATTTT. The encoded protein is CASSPPGLAADTQYF.

This clone was detected only once. The chain is built from TRBV6-1 and TRBJ2-5; D is possibly TRBD2 (6 bases). This CDR3 has 16 amino acids. The ends were cut back, 3 bases at V and 2 bases at J, with 16 bases in the middle. The germline V gene has CDR1 MNHNS and CDR2 SASEGT. Here the CDR3 DNA reads TGTGCCAGCAGTGATCCACCGGGACTCCGGCAAGAGACCCAGTACTTC. Protein product: CASSDPPGLRQETQYF.

The chain couples TRBV10-3 to TRBJ2-7; D is unclear. CDR1 is ENHRY and CDR2 is SYGVKD in the germline V gene. CDR3 length equals 12 residues. The germline V and J ends were trimmed by 2 bases and 3 bases, with 5 bases remaining between them. The CDR3 spells CAISENSYEQYF. In DNA, the CDR3 is TGTGCCATCAGTGAGAACAGCTACGAGCAGTACTTC.

This clone turned up a few times. V is TRBV19 and J is TRBJ2-7, with TRBD2 matching 9 bases. V dropped 5 bases and J dropped 0; count of bases not matched to a gene: 8. The CDR3 covers 16 residues. Germline lookup yields CDR1 LNHDA and CDR2 SQIVND (reference sequence). CDR3: CASSSIAGAISYEQYF. In DNA form, the CDR3 reads TGTGCCAGTAGTTCAATAGCGGGGGCGATCTCCTACGAGCAGTACTTC.

This clone has a handful of counts. The chain employs TRBV7-9 and TRBJ2-2; 9 bases fit TRBD1. The CDR3 sequence is 15 residues long. J lost 2 bases, V lost 7 bases, and 5 bases had no gene match. CDR1 is SEHNR, CDR2 FQNEAQ, per germline (reference sequence). In DNA form, the CDR3 reads TGTGCCAGCACCTGGGACAGGGTCAACACCGGGGAGCTGTTTTTT. This gives the protein CASTWDRVNTGELFF.

The rearrangement uses TRBV15 and TRBJ1-5; D remains ambiguous. The germline V and J ends were trimmed by 2 bases and 0 bases, with 8 bases remaining between them. The germline CDR1 and CDR2 sequences are LNHNV and YYDKDF (reference sequence). The CDR3 sequence is 15 residues long. The CDR3, as DNA: TGTGCCACCAGCAGATCGGGAGATAGCAATCAGCCCCAGCATTTT. Translated: CATSRSGDSNQPQHF.

The chain is built from TRBV6-6 and TRBJ1-5; D is unclear. The V gene's germline CDR1 is MNHNY and CDR2 SVGAGI (reference sequence). The V gene lost 3 bases and the J gene lost 1 base, with 13 bases spanning the gap. The CDR3 totals 16 residues. Here the CDR3 DNA reads TGTGCCAGCAGTTATACAATGACACTCAGCAATCAGCCCCAGCATTTT. Residues: CASSYTMTLSNQPQHF.

The V and J genes are TRBV29-1 and TRBJ1-4; weak D call: TRBD1 (5 bases). Germline CDR1 reads SQVTM; CDR2 reads ANQGSEA. This CDR3 has 13 amino acids. Trimming took off 4 bases at V and 8 bases at J, with 14 bases between the two ends. The CDR3 spells CSVAGSQGEKLFF. The CDR3 nucleotides are TGCAGCGTTGCCGGAAGCCAGGGCGAAAAACTGTTTTTT.

The chain uses TRBV2 and TRBJ1-3, with 8 nucleotides matching TRBD1. Germline V gene data show CDR1 as SNHLY and CDR2 as FYNNEI. V trimming: 6 bases; J trimming: 4 bases; junction bases outside the gene matches: 8. The CDR3 length is 15 residues. CDR3 sequence (DNA): TGTGCCAGCAGCGGCCAGGGGGCGAAGGGAAACACCATATATTTT. This gives the protein CASSGQGAKGNTIYF.

A single count supports this clone. The V and J genes are TRBV19 and TRBJ1-2; TRBD1 agrees at 11 bases. The V and J ends lost 5 bases and 5 bases, in that order; junction bases with no gene match: 4. CDR3 length: 14 residues. In germline, CDR1 is LNHDA, CDR2 SQIVND (reference sequence). CDR3 nucleotides: TGTGCCAGTAGTCCGGGGACAGGGGGTTATGGCTACACCTTC. It codes for CASSPGTGGYGYTF.

The chain carries TRBV4-2 and TRBJ2-7; 13 bases agree with TRBD2. The germline V gene has CDR1 LGHNA and CDR2 YNFKEQ. Trimming took 6 bases from V and 6 from J; bases not matched to a gene: 8. CDR3 length: 15 amino acids. CDR3 nucleotide sequence: TGTGCCAGCAGGGATACTAGCGGGGGGGCGGGCGAGCAGTACTTC. This translates into CASRDTSGGAGEQYF.

The chain combines TRBV2 with TRBJ1-5; 7 bases fit TRBD1. V shed 7 bases, J shed 7 bases, and the junction held 7 bases outside the gene matches. The CDR3 is 13 residues long. Germline assignment: CDR1 SNHLY and CDR2 FYNNEI. CDR3 amino acids: CASTGGPRQPQHF. In nucleotides, the CDR3 is TGTGCCAGCACAGGGGGGCCGCGGCAGCCCCAGCATTTT. The variable domain in full, completed from reference TRBV2 and TRBJ1-5, reads EPEVTQTPSHQVTQMGQEVILRCVPISNHLYFYWYRQILGQKVEFLVSFYNNEISEKSEIFDDQFSVERPDGSNFTLKIRSTKLEDSAMYFCASTGGPRQPQHFGDGTRLSIL.

The chain employs TRBV19 and TRBJ1-6, with TRBD1 identical over 7 bases. V was clipped by 6 bases and J by 6 bases; unmatched bases: 11. The CDR3 contains 16 residues. Germline V gene data show CDR1 as LNHDA and CDR2 as SQIVND (reference sequence). The CDR3 sequence is CASRTAGTVINSPLHF. CDR3 bases: TGTGCCAGTAGGACGGCCGGGACAGTCATTAATTCACCCCTCCACTTT.

The V gene is TRBV2, the J gene TRBJ1-5, with D perhaps TRBD1 (5 bases). Trimming left V 1 base short and J 5 bases short, with 9 bases between. Germline loops: CDR1 SNHLY, CDR2 FYNNEI. The length of the CDR3 is 14 residues. The CDR3, as DNA: TGTGCCAGCAGTGAAGGTCAGGGTTATCAGCCCCAGCATTTT. This sequence encodes CASSEGQGYQPQHF.